The rows below give T cell receptor beta chains drawn from one sample of a study of response to subunit inactivated influenza vaccine. TCRdb redid the calling of the RT-PCR reads with MiXCR, one entry per CDR3 protein. The repertoire holds about 700,000 distinct CDR3 sequences, with 15% to 18% as singletons. The sequencing here drew on PBMCs from blood, taken roughly 12 days after vaccination. The receptors were sampled from a man in his forties or fifties who received an inactivated influenza vaccine. The CDR3 runs from the conserved cysteine through the conserved F or W. A D gene is named only where the DNA matches it firmly. Where a row states a size, it is once, few, many or the class of an expanded clone; other rows omit it.

clone_size: NA; v_call: TRBV24-1; cdr3_length: 15; d_call: NA; j_call: TRBJ2-1; cdr3_nt: TGTGCCACCAGTGATTCCGGGGGACCCTACAATGAGCAGTTCTTC; cdr3_aa: CATSDSGGPYNEQFF
clone_size: NA; v_call: TRBV20-1; cdr3_length: 14; d_call: NA; j_call: TRBJ2-1; cdr3_nt: TGCAGTGCTACTATAGCCTCCCGTTACAATGAGCAGTTCTTC; cdr3_aa: CSATIASRYNEQFF
clone_size: NA; v_call: TRBV25-1; cdr3_length: 13; d_call: NA; j_call: TRBJ2-3; cdr3_nt: TGTGCCAGCACGGGACTTCTCACAGATACGCAGTATTTT; cdr3_aa: CASTGLLTDTQYF
clone_size: few; v_call: TRBV20-1; cdr3_length: 14; d_call: NA; j_call: TRBJ2-5; cdr3_nt: TGCAGTGCCATAAGGCAGGGATATCAAGAGACCCAGTACTTC; cdr3_aa: CSAIRQGYQETQYF
clone_size: few; v_call: TRBV5-6; cdr3_length: 15; d_call: TRBD2; j_call: TRBJ2-2; cdr3_nt: TGTGCCAGCAGCTTGGTGCTAGCGGTCCCCGGGGAGCTGTTTTTT; cdr3_aa: CASSLVLAVPGELFF
clone_size: many; v_call: TRBV18; cdr3_length: 13; d_call: NA; j_call: TRBJ2-2; cdr3_nt: TGTGCCAGCAGTCCCCGGGACACCGGGGAGCTGTTTTTT; cdr3_aa: CASSPRDTGELFF
clone_size: NA; v_call: TRBV12-3/TRBV12-4; cdr3_length: 15; d_call: TRBD2; j_call: TRBJ2-3; cdr3_nt: TGTGCCAGCAGTACCAGCGGGGGGCCGCCAGATACGCAGTATTTT; cdr3_aa: CASSTSGGPPDTQYF
clone_size: NA; v_call: TRBV20-1; cdr3_length: 10; d_call: NA; j_call: TRBJ2-2; cdr3_nt: TGCAGTGTCTGGGCCGGGGAGCTGTTTTTT; cdr3_aa: CSVWAGELFF
clone_size: few; v_call: TRBV7-9; cdr3_length: 12; d_call: NA; j_call: TRBJ2-7; cdr3_nt: TGTGCCAGCAGTTCACAGAGGCTCCCTCTCTACTTC; cdr3_aa: CASSSQRLPLYF
clone_size: NA; v_call: TRBV7-8; cdr3_length: 14; d_call: NA; j_call: TRBJ2-1; cdr3_nt: TGTGCCAGCAGCCTGGGAAGAGTTTACAATGAGCAGTTCTTC; cdr3_aa: CASSLGRVYNEQFF
clone_size: NA; v_call: TRBV29-1; cdr3_length: 13; d_call: NA; j_call: TRBJ2-1; cdr3_nt: TGCAGCGTTGAAGTGCACCCGGGCGGTGAGCAGTTCTTC; cdr3_aa: CSVEVHPGGEQFF
clone_size: NA; v_call: TRBV29-1; cdr3_length: 13; d_call: TRBD1; j_call: TRBJ2-3; cdr3_nt: TGCAGCGCTCGACAGGGGGGAACAGATACGCAGTATTTT; cdr3_aa: CSARQGGTDTQYF
clone_size: many; v_call: TRBV5-6; cdr3_length: 13; d_call: NA; j_call: TRBJ2-5; cdr3_nt: TGTGCCAGCAGCCTGCAGTACCAAGAGACCCAGTACTTC; cdr3_aa: CASSLQYQETQYF
clone_size: few; v_call: TRBV9; cdr3_length: 17; d_call: TRBD2; j_call: TRBJ2-2; cdr3_nt: TGTGCCAGCAGCGTAGCCGACGGGAGGGCCGTTGGCGGGGAGCTGTTTTTT; cdr3_aa: CASSVADGRAVGGELFF
clone_size: few; v_call: TRBV12-3/TRBV12-4; cdr3_length: 15; d_call: NA; j_call: TRBJ2-7; cdr3_nt: TGTGCCAGCAGTAAACCGGAGTCTGGGGAGTACGAGCAGTACTTC; cdr3_aa: CASSKPESGEYEQYF
clone_size: NA; v_call: TRBV13; cdr3_length: 15; d_call: TRBD2; j_call: TRBJ2-1; cdr3_nt: TGTGCCAGCAGCTTAGGTGGGACTAGTCTAAATGAGCAGTTCTTC; cdr3_aa: CASSLGGTSLNEQFF
clone_size: few; v_call: TRBV29-1; cdr3_length: 13; d_call: NA; j_call: TRBJ2-2; cdr3_nt: TGCAGCGCCACAGGGTATAGCACCGGGGAGCTGTTTTTT; cdr3_aa: CSATGYSTGELFF
clone_size: many; v_call: TRBV20-1; cdr3_length: 13; d_call: NA; j_call: TRBJ2-4; cdr3_nt: TGCAGTGCAGGGTGGGCGCCAAAAAACATTCAGTACTTC; cdr3_aa: CSAGWAPKNIQYF
clone_size: few; v_call: TRBV2; cdr3_length: 14; d_call: NA; j_call: TRBJ1-5; cdr3_nt: TGTGCCAGCAGTGACAGGTTGAGCAATCAGCCCCAGCATTTT; cdr3_aa: CASSDRLSNQPQHF
clone_size: few; v_call: TRBV9; cdr3_length: 13; d_call: NA; j_call: TRBJ2-1; cdr3_nt: TGTGCCAGCAGCGGACTCTTGGGGTATGAGCAGTTCTTC; cdr3_aa: CASSGLLGYEQFF
clone_size: NA; v_call: TRBV30; cdr3_length: 10; d_call: NA; j_call: TRBJ1-2; cdr3_nt: TGTGCCTGGATGGCGGATGGCTACACCTTC; cdr3_aa: CAWMADGYTF
clone_size: NA; v_call: TRBV30; cdr3_length: 13; d_call: NA; j_call: TRBJ1-5; cdr3_nt: TGTGCCTGGGATCGGGGCCCAGATCAGCCCCAGCATTTT; cdr3_aa: CAWDRGPDQPQHF
clone_size: few; v_call: TRBV6-6; cdr3_length: 12; d_call: NA; j_call: TRBJ2-2; cdr3_nt: TGTGCCAGCAGTTACGGCGGGGGGGAGCTGTTTTTT; cdr3_aa: CASSYGGGELFF
clone_size: few; v_call: TRBV24-1; cdr3_length: 17; d_call: TRBD1; j_call: TRBJ2-1; cdr3_nt: TGTGCCACCAGTGATTGGGCTTTTGTGACAGGGAGAAATGAGCAGTTCTTC; cdr3_aa: CATSDWAFVTGRNEQFF
clone_size: few; v_call: TRBV3-1; cdr3_length: 16; d_call: TRBD2; j_call: TRBJ2-1; cdr3_nt: TGTGCCAGCGGGGGGGGTGGACGGATCTCCTACAATGAGCAGTTCTTC; cdr3_aa: CASGGGGRISYNEQFF
clone_size: NA; v_call: TRBV10-3; cdr3_length: 16; d_call: NA; j_call: TRBJ2-1; cdr3_nt: TGTGCCATCAGTGAATCGACTAGGGCCGTTTACAATGAGCAGTTCTTC; cdr3_aa: CAISESTRAVYNEQFF
clone_size: few; v_call: TRBV5-1; cdr3_length: 14; d_call: NA; j_call: TRBJ1-2; cdr3_nt: TGCGCCAGCAGCATGGGTCCAGAATTCTATGGCTACACCTTC; cdr3_aa: CASSMGPEFYGYTF
clone_size: NA; v_call: TRBV28; cdr3_length: 17; d_call: NA; j_call: TRBJ2-7; cdr3_nt: TGTGCCAGCAGCCTCTCCTCGGACTTTAGGGCGTCATACGAGCAGTACTTC; cdr3_aa: CASSLSSDFRASYEQYF
clone_size: few; v_call: TRBV6-1; cdr3_length: 15; d_call: TRBD1; j_call: TRBJ2-1; cdr3_nt: TGTGCCAGCAGTGCGACAGGGGGAGGTATCGGTGAGCAGTTCTTC; cdr3_aa: CASSATGGGIGEQFF
clone_size: NA; v_call: TRBV3-1; cdr3_length: 12; d_call: NA; j_call: TRBJ1-6; cdr3_nt: TGTGCCAGCAGCCAAGCCAGTTCACCCCTCCACTTT; cdr3_aa: CASSQASSPLHF
clone_size: NA; v_call: TRBV30; cdr3_length: 14; d_call: NA; j_call: TRBJ2-2; cdr3_nt: TGTGCCTGGAGTGGGGGGCAGAACAAAGGGGAGCTGTTTTTT; cdr3_aa: CAWSGGQNKGELFF
clone_size: few; v_call: TRBV7-8; cdr3_length: 14; d_call: TRBD1; j_call: TRBJ2-7; cdr3_nt: TGTGCCAGCAGCTCCGGACAGGGGGCGTGGGAGCAGTACTTC; cdr3_aa: CASSSGQGAWEQYF